Following are 2 T cell receptor beta chains from one sample sequenced in a study of OX40 agonist ivuxolimab in advanced cancers. The data were produced by immunoSEQ multiplex PCR, yet TCRdb's version contains in-frame clones alone and is incomplete. Altogether about 36,000 clones are present, about nine tenths being singletons, with the ten largest covering less than 5%. The input for sequencing was CD4+ or CD8+ T cells sorted from blood, taken in a trial of the OX40 agonist ivuxolimab. These TCRs come from an adult with an advanced solid tumor such as melanoma, head and neck, liver or kidney cancer.

This rearrangement joins TRBV4-1 to TRBJ2-1; 10 nucleotides align to TRBD2. This CDR3 comprises 18 residues. Unmatched junction bases numbered 13, after V lost 0 bases and J lost 8 bases. Germline V gene sequence: CDR1 MGHRA, CDR2 YSYEKL. The CDR3 DNA is TGCGCCAGCAGCCAAGATGGCGATACTAGCGGGATTTTCTATGAGCAGTTCTTC. This sequence encodes CASSQDGDTSGIFYEQFF.

The gene calls are TRBV15 and TRBJ2-3, with unresolved D. The V gene's germline CDR1 is LNHNV and CDR2 YYDKDF (reference sequence). Trimming stripped 3 bases from V and 1 base from J, with 14 bases between. The CDR3 spans 16 residues. The CDR3 DNA sequence: TGTGCCACCAGCAGCCCAATTATAGCCCGCACAGATACGCAGTATTTT. Translated, it gives CATSSPIIARTDTQYF. Full variable domain (outside the CDR3, taken from reference TRBV15 and TRBJ2-3): DAMVIQNPRYQVTQFGKPVTLSCSQTLNHNVMYWYQQKSSQAPKLLFHYYDKDFNNEADTPDNFQSRRPNTSFCFLDIRSPGLGDTAMYLCATSSPIIARTDTQYFGPGTRLTVL.